This entry features one T cell receptor (beta chain) sequence. Its specificity is unknown. A single base separates this from a much larger clone, so it may be a read error. The data were obtained in a study of tumor and adjacent non-tumor tissue in lung cancer. In the study overall: Stage I to III disease affected 9 to 10 men and 4 or 5 women aged about 30 to 85. Broader study findings: Tumor repertoires had a smaller top 100 clone share than normal lung.

This sample's RNA came from whole unsorted tissue. The V gene end was trimmed by 0 bases and the J gene end by 8 bases; junction bases not matched to a gene: 7. CDR1 and CDR2 from the germline V gene are SGHAT and FQNNGV. The CDR3 covers 16 residues. The library came from three nested PCR rounds adapted from ARM-PCR protocols. TCRdb reanalysed the multiplex PCR reads using MiXCR and keeps one entry per CDR3 protein. Here the sample spans 120,000 to 150,000 distinct CDR3 sequences, roughly 66% being singletons. The specimen sequenced was lung tumor tissue. The V gene is TRBV11-2, the J gene TRBJ1-6; 7 nucleotides align to TRBD1. The receptor was derived from a man in his 60s with small cell lung cancer. Here the CDR3 DNA reads TGTGCCAGCAGCTTAGATGTCAGGGGGGTCTATTCACCCCTCCACTTT. Translation gives CASSLDVRGVYSPLHF.